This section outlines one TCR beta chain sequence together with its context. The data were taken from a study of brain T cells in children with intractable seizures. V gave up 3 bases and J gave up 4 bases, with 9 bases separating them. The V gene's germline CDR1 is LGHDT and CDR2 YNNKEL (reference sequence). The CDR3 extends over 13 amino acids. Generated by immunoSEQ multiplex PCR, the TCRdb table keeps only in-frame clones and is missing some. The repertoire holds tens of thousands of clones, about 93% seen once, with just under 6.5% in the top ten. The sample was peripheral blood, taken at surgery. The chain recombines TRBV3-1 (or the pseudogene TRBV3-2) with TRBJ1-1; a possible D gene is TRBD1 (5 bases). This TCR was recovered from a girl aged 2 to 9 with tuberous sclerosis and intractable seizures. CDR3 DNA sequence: TGTGCCAGCAGCCATAGCGGGGGCACTGAAGCTTTCTTT. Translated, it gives CASSHSGGTEAFF.